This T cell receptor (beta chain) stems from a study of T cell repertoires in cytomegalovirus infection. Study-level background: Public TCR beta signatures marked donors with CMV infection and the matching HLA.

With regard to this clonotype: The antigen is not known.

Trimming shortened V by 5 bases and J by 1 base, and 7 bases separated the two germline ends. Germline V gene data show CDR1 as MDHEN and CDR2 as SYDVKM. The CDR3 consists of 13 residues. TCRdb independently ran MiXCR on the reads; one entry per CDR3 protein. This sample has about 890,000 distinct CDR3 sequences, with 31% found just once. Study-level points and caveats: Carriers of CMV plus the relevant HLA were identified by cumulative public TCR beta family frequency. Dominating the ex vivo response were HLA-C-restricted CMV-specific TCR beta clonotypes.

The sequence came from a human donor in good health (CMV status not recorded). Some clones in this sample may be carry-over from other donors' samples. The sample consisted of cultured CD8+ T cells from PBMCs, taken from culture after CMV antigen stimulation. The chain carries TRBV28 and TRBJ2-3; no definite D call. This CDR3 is CASSVSGTDTQYF. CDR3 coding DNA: TGTGCCAGCAGTGTCTCGGGCACAGATACGCAGTATTTT.